This TCR beta chain is drawn from a study of blood T cell repertoires in COVID-19. Across the whole study: Collection of acute and convalescent COVID-19 samples took place in the United States, Italy and Spain. In each case, the material was cDNA or gDNA derived from T cells, B-cell-depleted T cells, or PBMCs.

Methods used by the authors: Using reference gene primer amplification, nucleated cell counts were estimated. The method was immunoSEQ multiplex PCR; TCRdb's version includes in-frame clones alone and lacks a portion of them. The V and J calls and clone size come from that table; D and trimming were worked out from the DNA. The sample holds 130,000 or so clones, approximately 87% seen once. Sequenced sample: peripheral blood. This TCR was sampled from a man aged 50 to 60 with active COVID-19.

In DNA form, the CDR3 reads TGTGCCAGCAGTTACCTCTTCTCCGCCGGGGAGCTGTTTTTT. Its protein product is CASSYLFSAGELFF. The J gene is TRBJ2-2, the V gene TRBV6-5; unclear D gene. Germline CDR1 is MNHEY and CDR2 is SVGAGI. CDR3 length: 14 residues. V lost 2 bases and J 6 bases, leaving 10 bases between the germline ends.